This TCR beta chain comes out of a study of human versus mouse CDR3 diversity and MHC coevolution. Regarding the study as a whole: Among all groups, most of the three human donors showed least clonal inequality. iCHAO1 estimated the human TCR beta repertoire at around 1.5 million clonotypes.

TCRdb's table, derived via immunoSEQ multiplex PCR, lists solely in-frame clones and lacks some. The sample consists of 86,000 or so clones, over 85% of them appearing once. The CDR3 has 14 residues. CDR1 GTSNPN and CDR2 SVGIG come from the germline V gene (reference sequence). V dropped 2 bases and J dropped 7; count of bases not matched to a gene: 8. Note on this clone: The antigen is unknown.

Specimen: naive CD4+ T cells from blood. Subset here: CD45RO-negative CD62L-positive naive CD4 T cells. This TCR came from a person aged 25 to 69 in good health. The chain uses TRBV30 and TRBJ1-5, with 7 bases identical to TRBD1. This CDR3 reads CAWSSQGSRQPQHF. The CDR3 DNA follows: TGTGCCTGGAGTTCACAGGGGAGTCGACAGCCCCAGCATTTT.